These 25 T cell receptor beta chains originate from one sample sequenced in a study of tumor-infiltrating lymphocytes in primary liver carcinoma (TCRdb year 2017). Without any cell sorting, total RNA and DNA were extracted together from about 19-30 mg of bulk tissue using the AllPrep DNA/RNA mini kit. TCRdb names Illumina HiSeq 2500 as the instrument used. A constant-region primer and ProtoScript II reverse transcriptase were used to reverse-transcribe TCRbeta-specific cDNA from about 0.55 ug total RNA. Construction of the TCRbeta libraries relied on three nested rounds of multiplex PCR, following a slightly modified ARM-PCR procedure. Multiplex TRBV1-TRBV30 forward primers and a Cbeta reverse primer were used in the first two PCR rounds, each of which was run for around 9 cycles. The raw public data were reprocessed by TCRdb itself: fastp quality trimming at Q25, MiXCR clonotype calling, in-frame beta chains only. Each CDR3 protein gets just one entry, which takes the most common genes and DNA from the rows behind it. This sample is represented by more than 50,000 distinct CDR3 sequences; around three quarters of them were singletons. The ten largest make up about 25% of the sample.

The sample comprised liver tumor tissue from sampling region 2. What the cell subset or site label conveys for this sample: tumor region T2, inferior pole. These receptors all stem from a man aged 40-49 years with primary liver carcinoma and hepatitis B virus infection.

On this clonotype itself: This could be a read error, since a much larger clone is one nucleotide away. The rearrangement uses TRBV5-1 and TRBJ2-1, with 10 bases that match TRBD2. The CDR3 runs 16 residues. Looked up from germline, CDR1 is SGHRS and CDR2 is YFSETQ. The CDR3 region has the DNA TGCGCCAGCAGCTGGACCAGCGGGAGGGGGTACAATGTGCAGTTCTTC. It yields the protein CASSWTSGRGYNVQFF.

In this sample, this clonotype turned up many times. The chain carries TRBV24-1 and TRBJ2-1; 11 nucleotides line up with TRBD2. This CDR3 has 15 residues. After removal of 6 bases from V and 6 bases from J, the junction contained 6 bases not matched to a gene. From germline, CDR1 is KGHDR and CDR2 SFDVKD. CDR3 residues: CATSSLAGESNEQFF. DNA for the CDR3: TGTGCCACCAGTTCACTAGCGGGAGAGTCCAATGAGCAGTTCTTC.

Turning to this clonotype: One base away lies a much larger clone, so this may be a sequencing read error. This rearrangement joins TRBV6-4 to TRBJ2-1, with a tentative D call TRBD2 (6 bases). CDR3 size: 15 residues. Germline V lookup: CDR1 MRHNA, CDR2 SNTAGT. The CDR3 DNA sequence: TGTGCCAGCAGTGAAAAAGCGGGCTCCTACAATGAGCAGTCCTTC. As protein: CASSEKAGSYNEQSF.

This clonotype showed up many times. This rearrangement joins TRBV30 to TRBJ2-1, with no clear D. This CDR3 contains 12 residues. The germline CDR1 and CDR2 sequences are GTSNPN and SVGIG (reference sequence). V lost 2 bases and J 5 bases, leaving 7 bases between the germline ends. In DNA, the CDR3 is TGTGCCTGGAGTCCTTGGGACAATGAGCAGTTCTTC. Translating it yields CAWSPWDNEQFF.

This clonotype has a count of ten or more. Given a much more abundant clone one base away, this may be a read error. V is TRBV29-1 and J is TRBJ1-2, with D maybe TRBD1 (5 bases). The CDR3 length is 16 residues. The germline CDR1 and CDR2 sequences are SQVTM and ANQGSEA. The CDR3 DNA reads as TGCAACGTTGTCCGCCGGGAGGGGCGTTTAAACTATGGCTACACCTTC. Amino acids: CNVVRREGRLNYGYTF.

The J gene is TRBJ2-1, the V gene TRBV29-1, with 11 bases matching TRBD1. With V trimmed by 6 bases and J by 10 bases, 8 bases remained unmatched. This CDR3 is 13 amino acids long. Germline V lookup: CDR1 SQVTM, CDR2 ANQGSEA. The CDR3, as DNA: TGCAGCGTAGTCGGGACAGGGGGTATAGAGCAGTTCTTC. Protein: CSVVGTGGIEQFF.

The gene calls are TRBV12-3 or TRBV12-4 and TRBJ2-3; 13 nucleotides match TRBD2. This CDR3 contains 15 residues. Trimming took 6 bases from V and 5 from J; bases not matched to a gene: 5. CDR3 amino acids: CASSRLAGGIDTQYF. The CDR3, as DNA: TGTGCCAGCAGCCGACTAGCGGGGGGCATAGATACGCAGTATTTT.

Comments on this clonotype: Without the conserved terminal phenylalanine or tryptophan, this CDR3 likely stems from a read error. The limits of the CDR3 on the DNA are not certain, so only TCRdb's listed CDR3 is given. The rearrangement uses TRBV10-1 and TRBJ2-1. Germline CDR1 and CDR2: WNHNN and SYGVQD (reference sequence). The CDR3 is 14 amino acids long, termini counted. This CDR3 reads CASSDRSSYIEQIV.

Notes on this clonotype: One base away lies a much larger clone, so this may be a sequencing read error. The chain links TRBV14 to TRBJ2-1, with a tentative D call TRBD1 (6 bases). There are 15 residues in the CDR3. Germline-derived CDR1 and CDR2 are SGHDN and FVKESK. The CDR3 here is CTSSSTDSSYNEQFF. In DNA, the CDR3 is TGTACCAGCAGCTCAACGGACAGTTCCTACAATGAGCAGTTCTTC.

The chain carries TRBV6-5 and TRBJ2-1, with D maybe TRBD2 (5 bases). This CDR3 region has 14 residues. The germline CDR1 and CDR2 sequences are MNHEY and SVGAGI. V was cut by 4 bases and J by 6 bases, with 13 bases left in between. The CDR3 nucleotides read TGTGCCAGCAGTTGCTCGTCTAGCAGCAATGAGCAGTTCTTC. Translated: CASSCSSSSNEQFF.

Notes on this clonotype: One junction end disagrees with the germline gene, perhaps due to a read error. J is TRBJ2-2 and V is TRBV29-1; TRBD2 agrees at 7 bases. The germline CDR1 and CDR2 sequences are SQVTM and ANQGSEA. The CDR3 contains 12 residues. CDR3: CSSWGGTGELRF. The CDR3 nucleotides are TGCAGCTCTTGGGGGGGGACCGGGGAGCTGCGTTTT.

This clonotype was seen once. Germline is not matched at one junction end, which may reflect a read error. The chain couples TRBV6-2 or TRBV6-3 to TRBJ2-3; no clear D gene. The CDR3 has 16 amino acids. Per the germline V gene, CDR1 is MNHEY and CDR2 is SVGEGT. CDR3 sequence (DNA): TGTGCCAGCAGTGACTCCACAGTGGGTTACGCAGATACGCAGTATTTT. It codes for CASSDSTVGYADTQYF.

This clonotype was seen once. The chain has TRBV19 and TRBJ1-2; 11 bases fit TRBD1. V lost 11 bases, J lost 8 bases, and 16 bases stayed unmatched. Germline assignment: CDR1 LNHDA and CDR2 SQIVND (reference sequence). The CDR3 runs 15 residues. The CDR3 coding sequence is TGTGCCTGTACCGCGGCGGGACAGGGGGTGTTCGGCTACACCTTC. Translated, it gives CACTAAGQGVFGYTF.

The V and J genes are TRBV11-2 and TRBJ2-7; 7 bases are shared with TRBD1. This CDR3 is built from 16 residues. The V gene's germline CDR1 is SGHAT and CDR2 FQNNGV. Trimming cost V 4 bases and J 5 bases; bases outside gene matches: 14. In DNA form, the CDR3 reads TGTGCCAGCAGCTCCTTACGCCGACAGGGACCGAACGAGCAGTACTTC. This gives the protein CASSSLRRQGPNEQYF.

This clonotype was seen just once. Given the absence of the conserved phenylalanine or tryptophan at the CDR3 end, a read error is likely. V gene TRBV6-6 combines with J gene TRBJ1-5; D gene ambiguous. The germline V gene has CDR1 MNHNY and CDR2 SVGAGI (reference sequence). The CDR3 spans 16 residues. CDR3 DNA sequence: TGTGCCAGCAGTTACAGAGTAGAGTATAGCAATCAGCTCCAGCATTGT. This sequence encodes CASSYRVEYSNQLQHC.

J is TRBJ2-7 and V is TRBV4-1; possible D gene TRBD2, 6 bases. Trimming took 9 bases from V and 0 from J, leaving 21 bases between them. The V gene's germline CDR1 is MGHRA and CDR2 YSYEKL. The CDR3 loop spans 16 amino acids. This CDR3 reads CASCQDLSGSSYEQYF. The DNA for the CDR3 is TGCGCCAGTTGCCAAGATCTTAGCGGAAGCTCCTACGAGCAGTACTTC.

In regard to this clonotype: It is likely a read error, because the conserved phenylalanine at the end of the CDR3 is missing. This rearrangement joins TRBV10-3 to TRBJ2-7; 12 nucleotides line up with TRBD1. CDR1 and CDR2 (germline): ENHRY, SYGVKD. Germline trimming cut 4 bases from V and 4 bases from J; bases unmatched to any gene: 8. There are 16 residues in the CDR3. The CDR3 sequence: CAISGTGTGGKYEQYL. The CDR3 DNA is TGTGCCATCAGTGGTACCGGGACAGGGGGCAAATACGAGCAGTACTTA.

Regarding this clonotype: A read error may explain this, as a much larger clone is one base away. This chain connects TRBV30 to TRBJ2-3; 7 nucleotides line up with TRBD1. Germline loops: CDR1 GTSNPN, CDR2 SVGIG (reference sequence). The CDR3 is 14 residues long. CDR3 sequence (DNA): TGTGCCTGGAGTAAGGGACAGCCCACAGATATGCAGTATTTT. This codes for CAWSKGQPTDMQYF. Together with reference TRBV30 and TRBJ2-3, the CDR3 gives the full variable domain: SQTIHQWPATLVQPVGSPLSLECTVEGTSNPNLYWYRQAAGRGLQLLFYSVGIGQISSEVPQNLSASRPQDRQFILSSKKLLLSDSGFYLCAWSKGQPTDMQYFGPGTRLTVL.

This clonotype came up once. An end of the junction differs from the germline gene, which may be a read error. The V and J genes are TRBV12-3 or TRBV12-4 and TRBJ2-4; D ambiguous. The CDR3 has 13 residues. The CDR3 reads CASSPSGNGIQYF. The CDR3 nucleotides are TGTGCCAGCAGTCCATCTGGGAACGGCATTCAATACTTC.

About this clonotype itself: The junction shows a germline mismatch at one end, possibly a read error. This rearrangement joins TRBV11-2 to TRBJ2-4; the D gene is possibly TRBD2 (6 bases). The CDR3 consists of 13 residues. The germline gives CDR1 SGHAT, CDR2 FQNNGV. CDR3 residues: CTSPQRGWEIQYF. DNA of the CDR3: TGTACCAGCCCCCAACGGGGGTGGGAGATTCAGTACTTC.

About this clonotype itself: A much larger clone lies one base from this, so it may be a read error. The J gene is TRBJ2-1, the V gene TRBV7-8; D possibly corresponds to TRBD1 (6 bases). The germline gives CDR1 SGHVS, CDR2 FQNEAQ. The CDR3 loop spans 19 amino acids. Written as DNA, the CDR3 is TGTGCCAGCAGCTCGTATAGGCCTTTGAGGGGGAAACCCTACAATGAGCGGTTCTTC. As protein: CASSSYRPLRGKPYNERFF.

Regarding this clonotype: This may be a read error: a much more frequent sequence differs by one nucleotide. V and J are TRBV28 and TRBJ2-7; D not resolved. The CDR3 extends over 12 amino acids. Germline assignment: CDR1 MDHEN and CDR2 SYDVKM. The CDR3 DNA reads as TGTGCCAGCAGTTCTCTCCTTTACGAGCGGTACTTC. The encoded protein is CASSSLLYERYF.

This clonotype was observed a handful of times. The chain has TRBV20-1 and TRBJ1-6; 7 nucleotides align to TRBD1. This CDR3 has 15 residues. Germline CDR1 DFQATT, CDR2 SNEGSKA (reference sequence). Germline trimming cut 1 base from V and 14 bases from J; bases unmatched to any gene: 14. CDR3 DNA: TGCAGTGCTAGAGGTCGAGGGGCAGGGGGTGAGTCCCTCCACTTT. It is translated as CSARGRGAGGESLHF.

The table lists this clonotype with many counts. V is TRBV4-1 and J is TRBJ2-5; 10 bases align to TRBD2. Germline CDR1 is MGHRA and CDR2 is YSYEKL. V trimming: 0 bases; J trimming: 10 bases; junction bases outside the gene matches: 8. The CDR3 length is 15 residues. The CDR3 DNA is TGCGCCAGCAGCCAAGAGGGACTAGCGCCCCGAGACCAGTACTTC. Its protein is CASSQEGLAPRDQYF.

Notes on this clonotype: This CDR3 is missing its conserved last phenylalanine or tryptophan, likely due to a read error. V and J are TRBV27 and TRBJ2-5, with 11 bases matching TRBD2. This CDR3 contains 19 residues. The ends lost 4 bases at V and 4 bases at J; junction bases unmatched: 17. Germline V gene sequence: CDR1 MNHEY, CDR2 SMNVEV (reference sequence). For the CDR3, the DNA is TGTGCCAGCAGTTCCCTTAAAACCCGACTAGCGGGAACCAGAGAGACCCAGTACTTA. This sequence encodes CASSSLKTRLAGTRETQYL.